The present T cell receptor beta chain was sequenced within a study of shared clonotypes between healthy human individuals. Turning to this clone: Antigen specificity is unknown.

Study-level points and caveats: Since donors were few, the genetic and exposure-history diversity represented was limited.

Unsorted PBMC replicate PCRs used 300 ng DNA, around 30,000 T cell genomes. Produced via immunoSEQ multiplex PCR; TCRdb's table is partial and in-frame only. The profile shows roughly 95,000 clones, around 43% of them singletons. The germline CDR1 and CDR2 sequences are LGHNA and YNFKEQ. The CDR3 length is 15 residues. The ends were cut back, 5 bases at V and 3 bases at J, with 14 bases in the middle. Participating donors were healthy, HIV-negative adults free of recent acute infections or vaccinations. The TCR comes from a woman in her 40s in good health. Some clones in this sample may be carry-over from other donors' samples. This chain links TRBV4-2 with TRBJ2-1; D unclear. The sequenced sample was PBMCs. The DNA of the CDR3 is TGTGCCAGCAGCTTGCCGACCCCAGGCTACAATGAGCAGTTCTTC. Translation gives CASSLPTPGYNEQFF.